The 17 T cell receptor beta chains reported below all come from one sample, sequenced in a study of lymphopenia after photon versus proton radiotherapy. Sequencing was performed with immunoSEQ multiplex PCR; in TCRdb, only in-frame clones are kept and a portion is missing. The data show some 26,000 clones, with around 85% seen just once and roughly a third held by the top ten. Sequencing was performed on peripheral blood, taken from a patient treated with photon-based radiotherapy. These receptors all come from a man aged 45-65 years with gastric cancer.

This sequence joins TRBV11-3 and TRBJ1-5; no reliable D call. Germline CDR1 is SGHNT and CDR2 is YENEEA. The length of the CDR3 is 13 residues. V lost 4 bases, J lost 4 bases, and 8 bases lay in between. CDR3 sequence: CASSWPKNQPQHF. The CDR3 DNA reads TGTGCCAGCAGCTGGCCCAAGAATCAGCCCCAGCATTTT.

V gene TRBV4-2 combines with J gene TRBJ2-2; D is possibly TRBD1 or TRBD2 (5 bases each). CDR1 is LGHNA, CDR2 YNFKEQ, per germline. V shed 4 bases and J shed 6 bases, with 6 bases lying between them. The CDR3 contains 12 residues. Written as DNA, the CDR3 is TGTGCCAGCAGCCCGGGACCCGGGGAGCTGTTTTTT. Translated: CASSPGPGELFF.

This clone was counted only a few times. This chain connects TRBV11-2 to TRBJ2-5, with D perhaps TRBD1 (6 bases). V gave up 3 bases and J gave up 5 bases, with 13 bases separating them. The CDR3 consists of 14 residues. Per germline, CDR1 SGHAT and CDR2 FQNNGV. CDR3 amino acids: CASSLNYQGETQYF. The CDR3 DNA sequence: TGTGCCAGCAGCTTGAACTACCAGGGGGAGACCCAGTACTTC.

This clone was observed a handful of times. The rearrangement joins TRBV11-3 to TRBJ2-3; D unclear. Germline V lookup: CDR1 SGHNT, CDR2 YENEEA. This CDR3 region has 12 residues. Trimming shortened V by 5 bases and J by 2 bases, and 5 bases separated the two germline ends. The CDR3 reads CASSGITDTQYF. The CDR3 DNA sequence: TGTGCCAGCAGCGGTATCACAGATACGCAGTATTTT.

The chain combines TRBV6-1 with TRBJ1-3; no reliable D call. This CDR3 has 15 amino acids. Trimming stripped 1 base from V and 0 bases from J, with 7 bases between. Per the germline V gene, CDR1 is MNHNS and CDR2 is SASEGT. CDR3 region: CASSEGGHSGNTIYF. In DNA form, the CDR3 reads TGTGCCAGCAGTGAAGGGGGTCACTCTGGAAACACCATATATTTT.

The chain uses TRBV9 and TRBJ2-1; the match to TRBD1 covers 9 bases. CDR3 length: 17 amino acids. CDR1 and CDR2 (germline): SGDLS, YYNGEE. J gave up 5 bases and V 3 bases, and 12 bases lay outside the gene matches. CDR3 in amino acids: CASSAVVGGTGNNEQFF. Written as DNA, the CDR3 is TGTGCCAGCAGCGCCGTTGTGGGGGGGACAGGGAACAATGAGCAGTTCTTC.

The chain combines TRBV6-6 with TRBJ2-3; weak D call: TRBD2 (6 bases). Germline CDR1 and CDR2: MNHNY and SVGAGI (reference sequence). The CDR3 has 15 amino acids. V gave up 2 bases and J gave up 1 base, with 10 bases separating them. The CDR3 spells CASSYGWGGTDTQYF. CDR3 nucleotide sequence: TGTGCCAGCAGTTACGGGTGGGGGGGCACAGATACGCAGTATTTT.

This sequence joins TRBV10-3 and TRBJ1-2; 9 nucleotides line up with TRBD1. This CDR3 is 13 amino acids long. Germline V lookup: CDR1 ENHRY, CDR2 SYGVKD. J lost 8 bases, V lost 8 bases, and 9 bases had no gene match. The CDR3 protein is CAIPYRGPGGYTF. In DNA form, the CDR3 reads TGTGCCATCCCTTACAGGGGGCCTGGAGGCTACACCTTC.

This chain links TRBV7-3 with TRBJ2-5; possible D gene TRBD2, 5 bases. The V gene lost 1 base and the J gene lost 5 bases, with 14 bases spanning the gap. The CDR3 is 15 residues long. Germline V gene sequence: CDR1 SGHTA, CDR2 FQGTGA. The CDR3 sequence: CASSLSPGSLETQYF. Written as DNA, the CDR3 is TGTGCCAGCAGCTTAAGTCCGGGAAGTTTGGAGACCCAGTACTTC.

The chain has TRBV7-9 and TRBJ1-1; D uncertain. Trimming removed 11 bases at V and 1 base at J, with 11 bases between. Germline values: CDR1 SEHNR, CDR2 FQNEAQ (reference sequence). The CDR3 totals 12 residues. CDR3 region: CAGLAENTEAFF. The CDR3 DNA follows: TGTGCCGGACTTGCGGAGAACACTGAAGCTTTCTTT.

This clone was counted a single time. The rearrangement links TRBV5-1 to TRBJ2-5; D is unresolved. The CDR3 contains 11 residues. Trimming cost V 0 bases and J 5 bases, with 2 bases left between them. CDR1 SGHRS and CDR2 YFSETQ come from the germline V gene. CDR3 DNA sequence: TGCGCCAGCAGCTTGGAGGAGACCCAGTACTTC. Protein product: CASSLEETQYF.

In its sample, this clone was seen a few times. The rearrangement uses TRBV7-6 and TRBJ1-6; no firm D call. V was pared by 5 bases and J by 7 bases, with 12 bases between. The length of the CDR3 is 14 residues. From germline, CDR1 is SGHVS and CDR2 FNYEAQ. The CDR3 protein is CASSPDDGNSPLHF. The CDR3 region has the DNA TGTGCCAGCAGCCCCGACGATGGGAATTCACCCCTCCACTTT.

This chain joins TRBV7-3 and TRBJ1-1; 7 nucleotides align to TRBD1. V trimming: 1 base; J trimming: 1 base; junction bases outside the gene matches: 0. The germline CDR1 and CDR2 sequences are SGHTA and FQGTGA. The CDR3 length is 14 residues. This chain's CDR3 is CASSLNRGNTEAFF. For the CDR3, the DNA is TGTGCCAGCAGCTTAAACAGGGGGAACACTGAAGCTTTCTTT.

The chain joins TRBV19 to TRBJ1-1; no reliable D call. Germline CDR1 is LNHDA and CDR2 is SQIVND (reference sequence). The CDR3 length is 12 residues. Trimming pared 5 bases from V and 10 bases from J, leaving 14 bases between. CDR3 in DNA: TGTGCCAGTAGTCCCGAGGTCTGGGGAGCTTTCTTT. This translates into CASSPEVWGAFF. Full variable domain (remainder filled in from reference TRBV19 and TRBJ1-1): DGGITQSPKYLFRKEGQNVTLSCEQNLNHDAMYWYRQDPGQGLRLIYYSQIVNDFQKGDIAEGYSVSREKKESFPLTVTSAQKNPTAFYLCASSPEVWGAFFGQGTRLTVV.

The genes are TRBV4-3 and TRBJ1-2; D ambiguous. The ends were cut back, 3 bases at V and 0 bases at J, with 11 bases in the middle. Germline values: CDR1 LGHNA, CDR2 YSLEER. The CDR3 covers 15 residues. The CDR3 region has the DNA TGCGCCAGCAGCCAGGATATATCCTCTAACTATGGCTACACCTTC. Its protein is CASSQDISSNYGYTF.

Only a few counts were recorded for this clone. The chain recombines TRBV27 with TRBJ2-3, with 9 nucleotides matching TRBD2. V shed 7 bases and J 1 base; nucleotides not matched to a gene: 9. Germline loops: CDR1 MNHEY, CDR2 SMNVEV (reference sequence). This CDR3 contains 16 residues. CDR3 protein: CASTTRGGLGTDTQYF. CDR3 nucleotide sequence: TGTGCCAGCACCACGCGGGGGGGCCTGGGCACAGATACGCAGTATTTT.

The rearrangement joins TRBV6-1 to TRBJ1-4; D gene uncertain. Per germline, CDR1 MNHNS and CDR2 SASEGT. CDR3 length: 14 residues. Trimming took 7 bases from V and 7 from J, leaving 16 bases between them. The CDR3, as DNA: TGTGCCAGCACCCCGACACGGGGATTTGAAAAACTGTTTTTT. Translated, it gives CASTPTRGFEKLFF.